A selection of T cell receptor beta chains follows, all from one sample in a study of shared clonotypes between healthy human individuals. Libraries were prepared by immunoSEQ multiplex PCR; TCRdb keeps only in-frame clonotypes and omits some of them. The sample shows roughly 300,000 clones, about nine tenths of them seen only once. The sequencing input was memory CD8+ T cells sorted from blood. These receptors all stem from a man between 18 and 29 years old in good health. Both conserved end residues are trimmed from each CDR3. Size values are once, few and many counts, or a class for expanded clones, and some rows have none.

v_call: TRBV5-6; clone_size: .; j_call: TRBJ2-1; cdr3_aa: ASSWMGDQGEQF
v_call: TRBV27; clone_size: .; j_call: TRBJ2-7; cdr3_aa: AIPETGVYEQY
v_call: TRBV6-5; clone_size: .; j_call: TRBJ2-7; cdr3_aa: ASNLNGGGLSEQY
v_call: TRBV4-3; clone_size: .; j_call: TRBJ1-6; cdr3_aa: ASSQETGLSNSPLH
v_call: TRBV5-5; clone_size: .; j_call: TRBJ1-2; cdr3_aa: ASSLQGAANYGYT
v_call: TRBV27; clone_size: .; j_call: TRBJ2-1; cdr3_aa: ASSLSGRDSSYNEQF
v_call: TRBV5-6; clone_size: .; j_call: TRBJ1-1; cdr3_aa: ASSFWGGVDTEAF
v_call: TRBV5-4; clone_size: .; j_call: TRBJ1-3; cdr3_aa: ASSLGSSFSGNTIY
v_call: TRBV14; clone_size: .; j_call: TRBJ2-2; cdr3_aa: ASSHNLRATPGTGELF
v_call: TRBV5-8; clone_size: .; j_call: TRBJ1-1; cdr3_aa: ASSPAAGIKTEAF
v_call: TRBV30; clone_size: .; j_call: TRBJ1-4; cdr3_aa: AWSVFRLGGDEKLF
v_call: TRBV5-1; clone_size: .; j_call: TRBJ2-1; cdr3_aa: ASSTPGQQF
v_call: TRBV27; clone_size: .; j_call: TRBJ1-5; cdr3_aa: ASSTGGYGNQPQH
v_call: TRBV29-1; clone_size: .; j_call: TRBJ1-1; cdr3_aa: SGRQGGPEAF
v_call: TRBV27; clone_size: .; j_call: TRBJ2-7; cdr3_aa: ASARTDTYEQY
v_call: TRBV5-1; clone_size: .; j_call: TRBJ2-3; cdr3_aa: ASSPRTSTDTQY
v_call: TRBV11-2; clone_size: .; j_call: TRBJ1-1; cdr3_aa: ASSLFETAF
v_call: TRBV13; clone_size: .; j_call: TRBJ2-5; cdr3_aa: ASSLQEGLRTQY
v_call: TRBV5-1; clone_size: .; j_call: TRBJ2-3; cdr3_aa: ASSLYGSTDTQY
v_call: TRBV6-5; clone_size: .; j_call: TRBJ2-7; cdr3_aa: ASSSPVQY
v_call: TRBV27; clone_size: .; j_call: TRBJ2-2; cdr3_aa: ASSDRGVYGELF
v_call: TRBV2; clone_size: once; j_call: TRBJ2-1; cdr3_aa: ASSESVGVAPAWRGNEQF
v_call: TRBV7-6; clone_size: .; j_call: TRBJ2-7; cdr3_aa: ASSPWTGTYEQY
v_call: TRBV5-6; clone_size: .; j_call: TRBJ2-5; cdr3_aa: ASSPDSSETQY
v_call: TRBV30; clone_size: .; j_call: TRBJ2-5; cdr3_aa: AWNIAETQY
v_call: TRBV27; clone_size: .; j_call: TRBJ2-5; cdr3_aa: ASSSRGMGETQY
v_call: TRBV27; clone_size: .; j_call: TRBJ2-2; cdr3_aa: ASSPFRPGPGELF
v_call: TRBV2; clone_size: .; j_call: TRBJ2-5; cdr3_aa: ASSEWGEETQY
v_call: TRBV13; clone_size: .; j_call: TRBJ2-7; cdr3_aa: ASSPESSGGSYEQY
v_call: TRBV6-5; clone_size: .; j_call: TRBJ1-2; cdr3_aa: ASSYAGDYGYT